The entry below gives a single T cell receptor beta chain sequence along with its context. This record comes from a study of technical replicates of blood from a few donors. This table comes from immunoSEQ multiplex PCR, and its TCRdb copy is limited to in-frame clones, with some not included. The data contain more than 90,000 clones, approximately 95% of them singletons. Germline V CDR1 and CDR2: MNHEY, SMNVEV (reference sequence). V was shortened by 2 bases and J by 5 bases, with 11 bases between the two germline ends. CDR3 length: 14 residues. The chain carries TRBV27 and TRBJ2-3, with D possibly matching TRBD2 (5 bases). This clonotype was obtained from a human donor in good health. The sequencing input was T cells isolated from PBMCs. CDR3 in amino acids: CASSLPGGRDTQYF. CDR3 in DNA: TGTGCCAGCAGTTTACCCGGAGGAAGAGATACGCAGTATTTT.